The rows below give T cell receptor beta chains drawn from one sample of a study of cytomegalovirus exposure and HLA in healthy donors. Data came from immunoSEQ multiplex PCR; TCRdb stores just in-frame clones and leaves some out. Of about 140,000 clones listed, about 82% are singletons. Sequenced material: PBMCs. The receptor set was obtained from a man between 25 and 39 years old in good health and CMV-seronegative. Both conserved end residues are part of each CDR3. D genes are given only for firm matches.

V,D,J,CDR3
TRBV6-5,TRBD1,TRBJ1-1,CASRGQGRGTEAFF
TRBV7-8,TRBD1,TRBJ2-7,CASSPRQITGGGYEQYF
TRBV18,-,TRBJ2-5,CASSPRPRGDQETQYF
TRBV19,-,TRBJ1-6,CASSIPPGPLHF
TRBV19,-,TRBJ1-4,CARTGTHNSTNEKLFF
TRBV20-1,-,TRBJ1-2,CSARPLRSYTF
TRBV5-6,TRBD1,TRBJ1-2,CASSYRDRGLRGYTF
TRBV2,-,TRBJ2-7,CASGVQAGDYEQYF
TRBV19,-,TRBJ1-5,CASSPRGGDNQPQHF
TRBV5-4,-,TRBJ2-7,CASSFDQYEQYF
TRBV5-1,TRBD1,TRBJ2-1,CASSEGQRFNEQFF
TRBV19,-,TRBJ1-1,CASIGGGNTEAFF
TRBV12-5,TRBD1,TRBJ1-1,CASGTGQPNTEAFF
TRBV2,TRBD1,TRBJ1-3,CASSAQGIHSGNTIYF
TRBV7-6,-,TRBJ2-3,CASSPAYRGGGDTQYF
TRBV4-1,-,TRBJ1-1,CASSQANFIGGTNTEAFF
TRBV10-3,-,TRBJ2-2,CAISGNSYTGELFF
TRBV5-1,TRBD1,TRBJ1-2,CASSATGQGYSRGYTF
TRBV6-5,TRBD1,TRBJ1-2,CASSYRGQGNYGYTF
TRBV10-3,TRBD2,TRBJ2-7,CAISESIGGYEQYF
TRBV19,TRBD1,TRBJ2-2,CASSIRTGVNTGELFF
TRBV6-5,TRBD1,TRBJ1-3,CASSYGTVGNTIYF
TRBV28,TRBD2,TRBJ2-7,CASSLLAGAAYEQYF
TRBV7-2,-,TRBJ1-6,CASSPHGGARNSPLHF
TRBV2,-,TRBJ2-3,CASSGDTDTQYF
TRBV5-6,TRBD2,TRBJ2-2,CASSHRTSSLTGELFF
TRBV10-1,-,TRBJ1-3,CASSGSTGNTIYF
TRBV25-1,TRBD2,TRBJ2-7,CASSEFSSGERYEQYF
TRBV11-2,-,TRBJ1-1,CASSRLRVEMNTEAFF
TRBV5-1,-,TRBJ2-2,CASSLAGGGFPGELFF
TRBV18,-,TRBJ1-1,CASSPGEGTEAFF
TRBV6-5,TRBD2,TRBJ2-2,CASSPTSGNGELFF
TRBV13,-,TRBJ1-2,CASSSGQTSRNGYTF
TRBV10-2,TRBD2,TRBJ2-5,CASSGTSGRVRETQYF
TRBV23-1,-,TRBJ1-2,CASSQSRDTYGYPF
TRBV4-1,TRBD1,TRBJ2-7,CASSQGRTGSSYEQYF
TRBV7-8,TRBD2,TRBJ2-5,CASSLRTSKETQYF
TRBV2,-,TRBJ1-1,CASSGTGITEAFF
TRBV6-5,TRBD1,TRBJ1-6,CASSQTGGSPLHF
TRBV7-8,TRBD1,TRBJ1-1,CASSLAAGGSLDTEAFF
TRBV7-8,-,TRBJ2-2,CASSPHRGLYTGELFF
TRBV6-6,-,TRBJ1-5,CASSYSATEGNQPQHF
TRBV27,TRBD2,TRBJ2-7,CASSLSGTRPYEQYF
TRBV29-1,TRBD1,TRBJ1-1,CSGRQGLNTEAFF
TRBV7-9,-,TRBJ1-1,CASSQLTGINTEAFF
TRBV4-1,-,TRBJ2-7,CASSQDSLGGYEQYF
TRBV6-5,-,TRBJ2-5,CASSPGEETQYF
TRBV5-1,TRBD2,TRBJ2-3,CASLSGTSASDTQYF
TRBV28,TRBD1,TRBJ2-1,CASLTGDWGSYNEQFF
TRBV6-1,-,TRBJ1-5,CASSEWGGSNQPQHF
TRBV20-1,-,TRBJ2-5,CSARRETQYF
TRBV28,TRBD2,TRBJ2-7,CASSWVQGTSGGISSYEQYF
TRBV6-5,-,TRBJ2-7,CASSIPGSTTRQYF
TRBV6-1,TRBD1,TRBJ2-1,CASSEIGQGEQFF
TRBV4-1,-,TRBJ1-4,CASSPRGGAIGSEKLFF
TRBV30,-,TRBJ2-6,CAWSGPQAGANVLTF
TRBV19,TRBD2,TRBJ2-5,CASSFQRGGGKETQYF